The 6 T cell receptor beta chains presented below share a single source sample, sequenced in a study of blood T cell repertoires in COVID-19. The assay was immunoSEQ multiplex PCR, and TCRdb's table has in-frame clones only and misses some. There are about 140,000 clones in the sample; about four fifths occur only once, and 7.5% to 8.5% lies in the top ten. Material: peripheral blood. These receptors all stem from a human donor in a cohort sampled during active COVID-19.

The genes are TRBV29-1 and TRBJ2-1, with TRBD2 identical over 9 bases. Germline CDR1 is SQVTM and CDR2 is ANQGSEA. The CDR3 covers 14 residues. The V gene end was trimmed by 1 base and the J gene end by 4 bases; junction bases not matched to a gene: 2. CDR3 loop: CSVEGLAVYNEQFF. As DNA, the CDR3 is TGCAGCGTTGAAGGACTAGCGGTTTACAATGAGCAGTTCTTC.

The chain recombines TRBV15 with TRBJ1-1, with no clear D. The CDR3 has 16 amino acids. V lost 2 bases and J lost 1, with 14 bases in between. Looked up from germline, CDR1 is LNHNV and CDR2 is YYDKDF (reference sequence). The CDR3 DNA reads as TGTGCCACCAGCAGACCCCGGGGAGGCCAGAACACTGAAGCTTTCTTT. As protein: CATSRPRGGQNTEAFF.

The chain is built from TRBV27 and TRBJ1-1, with 7 positions matching TRBD1. This CDR3 region has 15 residues. CDR1 is MNHEY and CDR2 is SMNVEV in the germline V gene (reference sequence). V lost 10 bases to trimming and J lost 3 bases; unmatched junction nucleotides: 14. The CDR3 region is CATNLRGGGYTEAFF. CDR3 nucleotide sequence: TGTGCCACCAATCTTCGAGGGGGCGGGTACACTGAAGCTTTCTTT.

This chain uses TRBV14 with TRBJ1-2; TRBD1 agrees at 8 bases. The V segment lost 1 base and the J segment 4 bases; nucleotides outside the gene matches: 8. This CDR3 is 16 amino acids long. Germline-derived CDR1 and CDR2 are SGHDN and FVKESK. The CDR3, as DNA: TGTGCCAGCAGCCAAGCAGGGGGCGGTTTTGTCTATGGCTACACCTTC. The encoded protein is CASSQAGGGFVYGYTF.

J is TRBJ2-1 and V is TRBV5-6; 11 nucleotides align to TRBD1. There are 15 residues in the CDR3. V lost 4 bases and J lost 3; bases outside the gene matches: 3. Germline CDR1 SGHDT, CDR2 YYEEEE. CDR3 bases: TGTGCCAGCAGCGCCGGGACAGGGGGCTACAATGAGCAGTTCTTC. Its translation: CASSAGTGGYNEQFF.

J is TRBJ2-3 and V is TRBV5-1, with 13 nucleotides matching TRBD2. V lost 5 bases to trimming and J lost 6 bases; unmatched junction nucleotides: 6. Germline V lookup: CDR1 SGHRS, CDR2 YFSETQ. The CDR3 loop spans 15 amino acids. Here the CDR3 DNA reads TGCGCCAGCAGTCGGACTAGCGGGGGCGTCGATACGCAGTATTTT. The encoded protein is CASSRTSGGVDTQYF.